The clone carrying this T cell receptor beta chain was detected only once. The germline V gene has CDR1 LNHDA and CDR2 SQIVND (reference sequence). The CDR3 has 15 residues. The V segment lost 7 bases and the J segment 6 bases; nucleotides outside the gene matches: 11. This entry comes from a study of shared clonotypes between healthy human individuals. The table came from immunoSEQ multiplex PCR; TCRdb's copy has only in-frame clones and leaves some out. This sample has some 800,000 clones, with about 91% found just once. The naive CD8 subset, CD45RO-negative cells positively selected for CCR7, excluded terminally differentiated effector memory CD45RA+ cells.

The TCR sequence derives from a man aged 30 to 39 in good health. The chain joins TRBV19 to TRBJ1-4; TRBD1 matches at 7 bases. Sequences were obtained from naive CD8+ T cells sorted from blood. This CDR3 reads CASKTPNRGHEKLFF. CDR3 bases: TGTGCCAGTAAAACCCCCAACAGGGGTCATGAAAAACTGTTTTTT.